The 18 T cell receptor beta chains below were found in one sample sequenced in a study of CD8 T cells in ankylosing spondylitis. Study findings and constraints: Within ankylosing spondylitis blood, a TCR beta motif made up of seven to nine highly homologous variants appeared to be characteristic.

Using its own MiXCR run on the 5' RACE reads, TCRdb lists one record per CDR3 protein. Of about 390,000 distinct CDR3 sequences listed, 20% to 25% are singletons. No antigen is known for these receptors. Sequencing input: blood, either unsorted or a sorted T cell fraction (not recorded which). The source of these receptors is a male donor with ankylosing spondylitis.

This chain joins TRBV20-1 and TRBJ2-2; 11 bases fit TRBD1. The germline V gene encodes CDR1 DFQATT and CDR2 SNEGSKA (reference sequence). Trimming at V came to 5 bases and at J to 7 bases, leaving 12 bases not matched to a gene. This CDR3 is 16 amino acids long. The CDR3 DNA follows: TGCAGTGCTCTTCCCGGGACAGGGGGTTTCGACGGGGAGCTGTTTTTT. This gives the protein CSALPGTGGFDGELFF.

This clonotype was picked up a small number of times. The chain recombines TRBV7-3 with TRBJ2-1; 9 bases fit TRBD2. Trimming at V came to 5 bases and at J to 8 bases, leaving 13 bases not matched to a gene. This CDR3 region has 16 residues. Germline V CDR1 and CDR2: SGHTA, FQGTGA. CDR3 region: CASSVRASGDSDEQFF. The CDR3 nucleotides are TGTGCCAGCAGCGTAAGGGCTAGCGGGGACTCCGATGAGCAGTTCTTC.

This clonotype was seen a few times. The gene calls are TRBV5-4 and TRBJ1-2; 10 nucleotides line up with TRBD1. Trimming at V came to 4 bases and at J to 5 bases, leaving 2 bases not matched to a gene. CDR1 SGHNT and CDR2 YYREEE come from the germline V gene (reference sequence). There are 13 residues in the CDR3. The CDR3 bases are TGTGCCAGCAGCGCGGGACAGGGGTATGGCTACACCTTC. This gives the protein CASSAGQGYGYTF.

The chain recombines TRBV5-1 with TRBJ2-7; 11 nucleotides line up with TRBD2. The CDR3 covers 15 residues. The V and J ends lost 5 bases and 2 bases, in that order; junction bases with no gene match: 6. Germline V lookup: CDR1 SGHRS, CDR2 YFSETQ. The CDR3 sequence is CASSRTSGSPYEQYF. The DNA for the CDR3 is TGCGCCAGCAGTCGTACTAGCGGGAGTCCCTACGAGCAGTACTTC.

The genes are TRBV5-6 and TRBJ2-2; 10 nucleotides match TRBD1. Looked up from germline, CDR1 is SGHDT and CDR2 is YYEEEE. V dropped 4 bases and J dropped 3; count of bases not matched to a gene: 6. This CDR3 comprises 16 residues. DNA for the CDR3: TGTGCCAGCAGCCCGCGACAGGGGGCTTACACCGGGGAGCTGTTTTTT. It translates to CASSPRQGAYTGELFF.

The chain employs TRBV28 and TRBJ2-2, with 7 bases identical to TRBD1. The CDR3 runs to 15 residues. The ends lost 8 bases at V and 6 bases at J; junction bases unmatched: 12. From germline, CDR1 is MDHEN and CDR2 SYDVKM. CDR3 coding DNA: TGTGCCAGCGAAGAGACAGGGACAGTCGCCGGGGAGCTGTTTTTT. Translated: CASEETGTVAGELFF. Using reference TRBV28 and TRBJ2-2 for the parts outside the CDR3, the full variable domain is DVKVTQSSRYLVKRTGEKVFLECVQDMDHENMFWYRQDPGLGLRLIYFSYDVKMKEKGDIPEGYSVSREKKERFSLILESASTNQTSMYLCASEETGTVAGELFFGEGSRLTVL.

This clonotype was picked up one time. CDR3 sequence: CASSERTGGDTQYF. CDR3 bases: TGCGCCAGCAGCGAAAGAACAGGGGGAGATACGCAGTATTTT. The chain has TRBV5-1 and TRBJ2-3; 8 bases line up with TRBD1. The CDR3 sequence is 14 residues long. The ends lost 4 bases at V and 5 bases at J; junction bases unmatched: 6. Germline CDR1 is SGHRS and CDR2 is YFSETQ. The complete variable domain, with remaining parts taken from reference TRBV5-1 and TRBJ2-3, reads KAGVTQTPRYLIKTRGQQVTLSCSPISGHRSVSWYQQTPGQGLQFLFEYFSETQRNKGNFPGRFSGRQFSNSRSEMNVSTLELGDSALYLCASSERTGGDTQYFGPGTRLTVL.

The CDR3 sequence: CSASGLAGGGDYEQYF. The CDR3 DNA sequence: TGCAGTGCTAGTGGGCTAGCGGGAGGAGGGGACTACGAGCAGTACTTC. The rearrangement joins TRBV20-1 to TRBJ2-7, with 11 bases identical to TRBD2. The V gene end was trimmed by 3 bases and the J gene end by 3 bases; junction bases not matched to a gene: 10. Germline CDR1 and CDR2: DFQATT and SNEGSKA (reference sequence). The CDR3 is 16 amino acids.

CDR3 in amino acids: CASSVASGGGYEQYF. CDR3 nucleotide sequence: TGTGCCAGCAGCGTAGCTTCAGGGGGTGGATACGAGCAGTACTTC. V gene TRBV9 combines with J gene TRBJ2-7, with TRBD1 identical over 7 bases. The length of the CDR3 is 15 residues. The trim removed 0 bases at V and 4 bases at J, leaving 7 bases unmatched. CDR1 is SGDLS, CDR2 YYNGEE, per germline. Full variable domain (outside the CDR3, taken from reference TRBV9 and TRBJ2-7): DSGVTQTPKHLITATGQRVTLRCSPRSGDLSVYWYQQSLDQGLQFLIQYYNGEERAKGNILERFSAQQFPDLHSELNLSSLELGDSALYFCASSVASGGGYEQYFGPGTRLTVT.

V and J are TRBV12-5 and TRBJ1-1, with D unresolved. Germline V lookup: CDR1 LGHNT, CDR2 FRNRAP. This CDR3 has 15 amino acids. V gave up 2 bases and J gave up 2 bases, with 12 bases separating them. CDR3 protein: CASGLMVGDNTEAFF. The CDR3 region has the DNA TGTGCTAGTGGTTTGATGGTGGGAGACAACACTGAAGCTTTCTTT.

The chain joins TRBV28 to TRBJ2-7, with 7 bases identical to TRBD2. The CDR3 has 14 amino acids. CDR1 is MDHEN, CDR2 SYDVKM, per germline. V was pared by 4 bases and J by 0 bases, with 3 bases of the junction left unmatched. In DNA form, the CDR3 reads TGTGCCAGCAGTTACGGGGGGTCCTCCTACGAGCAGTACTTC. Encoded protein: CASSYGGSSYEQYF.

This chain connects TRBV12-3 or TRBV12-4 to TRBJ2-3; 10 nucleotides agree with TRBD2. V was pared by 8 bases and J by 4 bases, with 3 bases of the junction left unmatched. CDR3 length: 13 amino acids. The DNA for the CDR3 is TGTGCCAGCCGGCTAGCGGGGGCAGATACGCAGTATTTT. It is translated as CASRLAGADTQYF.

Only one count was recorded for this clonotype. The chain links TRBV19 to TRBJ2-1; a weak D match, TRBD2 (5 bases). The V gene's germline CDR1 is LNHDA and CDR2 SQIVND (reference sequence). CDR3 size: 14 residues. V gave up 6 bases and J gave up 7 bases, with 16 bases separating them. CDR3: CASSASPDRNEQFF. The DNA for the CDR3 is TGTGCCAGTAGCGCTAGCCCTGATAGGAATGAGCAGTTCTTC.

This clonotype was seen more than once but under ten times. CDR3 nucleotides: TGCGCCAGCAGCTTGGGACTGGCCTCTGGGGCCAACGTCCTGACTTTC. This codes for CASSLGLASGANVLTF. The chain uses TRBV5-1 and TRBJ2-6; no clear D. V dropped 0 bases and J dropped 0 bases, with 7 bases sitting between them. CDR3 length: 16 amino acids. Germline V CDR1 and CDR2: SGHRS, YFSETQ.

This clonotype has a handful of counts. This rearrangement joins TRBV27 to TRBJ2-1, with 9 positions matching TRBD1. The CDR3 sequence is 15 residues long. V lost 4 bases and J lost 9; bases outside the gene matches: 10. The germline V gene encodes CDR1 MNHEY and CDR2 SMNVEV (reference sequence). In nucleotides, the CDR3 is TGTGCCAGCAGTTCCTCCGGGACAGGGATACCTGAGCAGTTCTTC. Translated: CASSSSGTGIPEQFF.

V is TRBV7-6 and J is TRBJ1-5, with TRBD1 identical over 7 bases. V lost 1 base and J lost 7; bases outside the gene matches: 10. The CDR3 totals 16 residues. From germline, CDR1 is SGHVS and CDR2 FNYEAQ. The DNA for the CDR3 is TGTGCCAGCAGCTTAGTACCGGACAGGTCCGGACAGCCCCAGCATTTT. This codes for CASSLVPDRSGQPQHF.

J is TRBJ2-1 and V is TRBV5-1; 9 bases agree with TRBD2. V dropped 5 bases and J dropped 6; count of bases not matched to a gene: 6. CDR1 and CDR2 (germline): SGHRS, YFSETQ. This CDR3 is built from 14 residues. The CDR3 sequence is CASSIAGAINEQFF. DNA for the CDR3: TGCGCCAGCAGTATAGCGGGAGCCATCAATGAGCAGTTCTTC.

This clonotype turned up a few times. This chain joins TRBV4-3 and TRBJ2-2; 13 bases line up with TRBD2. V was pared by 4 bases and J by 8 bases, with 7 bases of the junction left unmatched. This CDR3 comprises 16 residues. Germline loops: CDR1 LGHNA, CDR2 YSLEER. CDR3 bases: TGCGCCAGCAGCCCACGGACTAGCGGGAGAGGTGGGGAGCTGTTTTTT. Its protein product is CASSPRTSGRGGELFF.